Each of the 9 T cell receptor beta chains below was sequenced from the same sample in a study of CD8+ T cells in alopecia areata. It was cDNA, reverse transcribed from extracted RNA, that served as the sequencing template. The table came from immunoSEQ multiplex PCR; TCRdb's copy has only in-frame clones and leaves some out. The sample holds under 150,000 clones, roughly 56% seen once. Treatment: oral pan-JAK inhibitor, 5-10 mg twice daily. Sequencing used CD4+ T cells sorted from blood, obtained at week 24, from a patient treated with tofacitinib. The receptors derive from a human donor with alopecia areata.

The chain carries TRBV6-1 and TRBJ2-7; 8 positions agree with TRBD2. Germline CDR1 MNHNS, CDR2 SASEGT. The junction had 11 bases not matched to a gene; V was cut back by 8 bases and J by 5 bases. The CDR3 consists of 14 residues. CDR3 DNA sequence: TGTGCCAGCGGCCTCCACTCCGGGAGGGACGAGCAGTACTTC. Protein: CASGLHSGRDEQYF.

Here the CDR3 DNA reads TGTGCCAGCAGTTGGATCTCGCGGGGCACAGATACGCAGTATTTT. It specifies CASSWISRGTDTQYF. The chain combines TRBV6-5 with TRBJ2-3, with TRBD2 as a possible D gene (5 bases). There are 15 residues in the CDR3. Trimming shortened V by 4 bases and J by 1 base, and 12 bases separated the two germline ends. Germline CDR1 reads MNHEY; CDR2 reads SVGAGI.

The sample holds a few counts of this clone. The same CDR3 is also encoded by other DNA sequences in this sample. This rearrangement joins TRBV29-1 to TRBJ1-2; 7 bases map to TRBD1. Per germline, CDR1 SQVTM and CDR2 ANQGSEA. This CDR3 has 12 residues. V trimming: 3 bases; J trimming: 7 bases; junction bases outside the gene matches: 5. CDR3 sequence reads: CSVERTGGGYTF. CDR3 sequence (DNA): TGCAGCGTTGAGAGGACAGGAGGTGGCTACACCTTC.

This chain links TRBV5-6 with TRBJ1-1; no reliable D call. V was clipped by 4 bases and J by 0 bases, with 13 bases between them. This CDR3 is 15 amino acids long. Germline assignment: CDR1 SGHDT and CDR2 YYEEEE. CDR3 bases: TGTGCCAGCAGCATAAAGGACCCACTGAACACTGAAGCTTTCTTT. This sequence encodes CASSIKDPLNTEAFF.

The chain couples TRBV11-3 to TRBJ2-4; D ambiguous. The V end lost 1 base, the J end lost 8 bases, and 12 bases lay between the germline ends. The CDR3 is made up of 14 amino acids. Germline V CDR1 and CDR2: SGHNT, YENEEA. CDR3 loop: CASSLGPSQYIQYF. The DNA of the CDR3 is TGTGCCAGCAGCTTAGGCCCGAGCCAATACATTCAGTACTTC.

Here the CDR3 DNA reads TGTGCCACCAGCAGGGGGGACCGAGACTACGAGCAGTACTTC. Translation gives CATSRGDRDYEQYF. The gene calls are TRBV15 and TRBJ2-7, with D perhaps assigned TRBD1 or TRBD2 (5 bases each). CDR1 is LNHNV, CDR2 YYDKDF, per germline (reference sequence). The CDR3 runs 14 residues. V lost 3 bases, J lost 3 bases, and 12 bases lay in between. The whole variable domain, remainder taken from reference TRBV15 and TRBJ2-7, is DAMVIQNPRYQVTQFGKPVTLSCSQTLNHNVMYWYQQKSSQAPKLLFHYYDKDFNNEADTPDNFQSRRPNTSFCFLDIRSPGLGDTAMYLCATSRGDRDYEQYFGPGTRLTVT.

The genes are TRBV6-5 and TRBJ1-2; 8 bases fit TRBD1. CDR1 MNHEY and CDR2 SVGAGI come from the germline V gene. The length of the CDR3 is 14 residues. J was trimmed by 4 bases and V by 6 bases; bases with no gene match: 7. CDR3 bases: TGTGCCAGCAGCCGGACAGGGATAGGCTATGGCTACACCTTC. It yields the protein CASSRTGIGYGYTF.

The chain carries TRBV5-1 and TRBJ1-2, with D unresolved. The CDR3 has 13 residues. CDR1 SGHRS and CDR2 YFSETQ come from the germline V gene. The V end was cut by 0 bases, the J end by 2 bases, with 5 bases between. CDR3 bases: TGCGCCAGCAGCTTGGAACAGAACTATGGCTACACCTTC. Translated: CASSLEQNYGYTF.

The V gene is TRBV30, the J gene TRBJ1-2; D gene unclear. The ends were cut back, 1 base at V and 7 bases at J, with 19 bases in the middle. The CDR3 runs to 15 residues. CDR1 and CDR2 from the germline V gene are GTSNPN and SVGIG (reference sequence). DNA of the CDR3: TGTGCCTGGAGTGGTAGGATGGCGGACCGGAGTGGCTACACCTTC. Translated: CAWSGRMADRSGYTF.